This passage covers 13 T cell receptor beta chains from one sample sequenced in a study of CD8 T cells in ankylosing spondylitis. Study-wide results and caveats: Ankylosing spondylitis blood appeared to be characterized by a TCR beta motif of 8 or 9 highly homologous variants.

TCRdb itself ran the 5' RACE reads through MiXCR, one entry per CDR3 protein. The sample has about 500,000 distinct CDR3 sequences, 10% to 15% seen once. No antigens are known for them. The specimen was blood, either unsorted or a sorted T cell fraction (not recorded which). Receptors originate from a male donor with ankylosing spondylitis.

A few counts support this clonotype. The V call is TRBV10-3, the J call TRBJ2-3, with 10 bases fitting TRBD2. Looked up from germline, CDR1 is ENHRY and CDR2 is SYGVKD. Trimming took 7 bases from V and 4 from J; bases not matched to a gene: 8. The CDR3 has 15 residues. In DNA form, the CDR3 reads TGTGCCATCACCGCGACTAGCGGGTCGGCAGATACGCAGTATTTT. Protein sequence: CAITATSGSADTQYF.

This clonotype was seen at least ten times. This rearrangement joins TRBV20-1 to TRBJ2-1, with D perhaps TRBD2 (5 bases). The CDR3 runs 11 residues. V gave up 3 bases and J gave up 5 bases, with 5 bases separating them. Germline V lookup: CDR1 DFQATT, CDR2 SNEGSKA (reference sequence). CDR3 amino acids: CSASGNNEQFF. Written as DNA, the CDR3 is TGCAGTGCTAGCGGGAACAATGAGCAGTTCTTC.

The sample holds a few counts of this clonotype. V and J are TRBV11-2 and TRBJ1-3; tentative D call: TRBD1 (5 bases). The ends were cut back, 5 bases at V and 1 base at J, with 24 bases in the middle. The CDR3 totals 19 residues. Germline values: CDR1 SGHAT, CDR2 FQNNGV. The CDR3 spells CASSRTWPGQVASGNTIYF. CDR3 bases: TGTGCCAGCAGCCGGACATGGCCAGGCCAAGTGGCTTCTGGAAACACCATATATTTT.

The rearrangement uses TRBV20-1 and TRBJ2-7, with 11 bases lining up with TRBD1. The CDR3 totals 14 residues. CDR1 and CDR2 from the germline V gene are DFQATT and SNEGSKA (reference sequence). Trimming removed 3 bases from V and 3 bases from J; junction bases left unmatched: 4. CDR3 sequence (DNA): TGCAGTGCTAGGGGGACAGGGGGGGACTACGAGCAGTACGTC. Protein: CSARGTGGDYEQYV.

The CDR3 reads CATSGQGGTDTQYF. The DNA for the CDR3 is TGTGCCACCAGTGGACAGGGTGGGACAGATACGCAGTATTTT. The V gene is TRBV24-1, the J gene TRBJ2-3, with 7 bases aligning to TRBD1. The V gene end was trimmed by 5 bases and the J gene end by 3 bases; junction bases not matched to a gene: 4. Germline V CDR1 and CDR2: KGHDR, SFDVKD. CDR3 length: 14 residues.

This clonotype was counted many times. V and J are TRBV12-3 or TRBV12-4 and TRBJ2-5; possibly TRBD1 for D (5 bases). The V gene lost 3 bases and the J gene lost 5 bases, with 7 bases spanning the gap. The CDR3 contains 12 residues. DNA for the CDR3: TGTGCCAGCAGTTTGGGGCGGGAGACCCAGTACTTC. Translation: CASSLGRETQYF.

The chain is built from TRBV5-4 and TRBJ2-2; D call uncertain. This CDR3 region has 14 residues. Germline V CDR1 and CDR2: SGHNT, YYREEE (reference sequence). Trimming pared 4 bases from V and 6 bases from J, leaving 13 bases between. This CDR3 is CASSDSVSPGELFF. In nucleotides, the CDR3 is TGTGCCAGCAGCGATTCGGTGAGCCCCGGGGAGCTGTTTTTT.

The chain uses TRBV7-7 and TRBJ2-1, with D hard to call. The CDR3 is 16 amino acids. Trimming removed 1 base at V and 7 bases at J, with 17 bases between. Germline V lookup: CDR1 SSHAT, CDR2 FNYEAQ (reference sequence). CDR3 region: CASSLESWKSINEQFF. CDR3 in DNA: TGTGCCAGCAGCTTAGAATCCTGGAAAAGCATAAATGAGCAGTTCTTC.

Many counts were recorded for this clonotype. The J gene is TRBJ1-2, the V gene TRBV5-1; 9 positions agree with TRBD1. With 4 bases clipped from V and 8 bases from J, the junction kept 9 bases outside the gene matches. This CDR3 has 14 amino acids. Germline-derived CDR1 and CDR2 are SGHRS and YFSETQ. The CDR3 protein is CASSARTGEKGYTF. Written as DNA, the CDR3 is TGCGCCAGCAGCGCCAGGACAGGGGAGAAAGGCTACACCTTC.

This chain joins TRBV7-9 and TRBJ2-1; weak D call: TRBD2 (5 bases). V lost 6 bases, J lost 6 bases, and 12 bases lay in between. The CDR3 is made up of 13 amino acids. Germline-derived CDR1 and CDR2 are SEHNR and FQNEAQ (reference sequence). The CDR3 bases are TGTGCCAGCAGTTCACCCGGGGTCAATGAGCAGTTCTTC. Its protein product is CASSSPGVNEQFF.

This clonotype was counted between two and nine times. The CDR3 nucleotides read TGTGCCAGCAGCCAGGACAGACAGGGGGGGGAGACCCAGTACTTC. Encoded protein: CASSQDRQGGETQYF. The chain couples TRBV4-2 to TRBJ2-5, with 9 bases aligning to TRBD1. CDR1 is LGHNA and CDR2 is YNFKEQ in the germline V gene. This CDR3 region has 15 residues. The V and J ends lost 3 bases and 5 bases, in that order; junction bases with no gene match: 7.

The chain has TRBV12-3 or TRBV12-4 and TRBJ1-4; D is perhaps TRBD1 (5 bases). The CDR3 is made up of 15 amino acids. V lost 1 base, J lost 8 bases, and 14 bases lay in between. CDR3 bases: TGTGCCAGCAGTTTAGTCAGGGAAAAAATGGAAAAACTGTTTTTT. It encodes CASSLVREKMEKLFF.

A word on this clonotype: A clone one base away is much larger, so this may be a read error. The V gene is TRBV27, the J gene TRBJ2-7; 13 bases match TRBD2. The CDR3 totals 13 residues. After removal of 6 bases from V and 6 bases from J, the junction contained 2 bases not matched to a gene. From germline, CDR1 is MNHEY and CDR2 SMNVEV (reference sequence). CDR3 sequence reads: CASSWTSGSEQYV. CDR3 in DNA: TGTGCCAGCAGCTGGACTAGCGGGAGCGAGCAGTACGTC.